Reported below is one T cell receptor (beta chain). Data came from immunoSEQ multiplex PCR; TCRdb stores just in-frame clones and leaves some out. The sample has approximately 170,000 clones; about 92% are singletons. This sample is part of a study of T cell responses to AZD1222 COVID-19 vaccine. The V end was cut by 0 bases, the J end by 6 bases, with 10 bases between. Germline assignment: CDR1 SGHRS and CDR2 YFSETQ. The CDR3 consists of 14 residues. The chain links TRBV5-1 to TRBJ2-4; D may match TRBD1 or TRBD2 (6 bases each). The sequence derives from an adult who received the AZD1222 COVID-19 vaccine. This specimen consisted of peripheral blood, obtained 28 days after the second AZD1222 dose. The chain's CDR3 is CASSLDGGGNIQYF. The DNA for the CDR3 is TGCGCCAGCAGCTTGGATGGAGGGGGAAACATTCAGTACTTC.